A single sample gave rise to the 21 T cell receptor beta chains below, sequenced in a study of T cell responses to AZD1222 COVID-19 vaccine. Measured with immunoSEQ multiplex PCR; TCRdb has only the in-frame clones, and not every one. This table holds some 100,000 clones, over 75% found once. This specimen was peripheral blood, taken on day 0 of AZD1222 vaccination. The receptors were sampled from an adult in good health.

This chain links TRBV10-1 with TRBJ2-1; D remains unclear. The germline V gene has CDR1 WNHNN and CDR2 SYGVQD (reference sequence). Trimming removed 0 bases at V and 3 bases at J, with 12 bases between. This CDR3 is 16 amino acids long. Written as DNA, the CDR3 is TGCGCCAGCAGTGAGTCGTGGCTACCTAACTACAATGAGCAGTTCTTC. This gives the protein CASSESWLPNYNEQFF.

The CDR3 sequence is CAWSVIGGMAEAFF. CDR3 in DNA: TGTGCCTGGAGTGTAATAGGGGGCATGGCTGAAGCTTTCTTT. V and J are TRBV30 and TRBJ1-1; 7 positions agree with TRBD1. In germline, CDR1 is GTSNPN, CDR2 SVGIG (reference sequence). The CDR3 covers 14 residues. V was clipped by 0 bases and J by 6 bases; unmatched bases: 7. Filled out from reference TRBV30 and TRBJ1-1, the complete variable domain reads SQTIHQWPATLVQPVGSPLSLECTVEGTSNPNLYWYRQAAGRGLQLLFYSVGIGQISSEVPQNLSASRPQDRQFILSSKKLLLSDSGFYLCAWSVIGGMAEAFFGQGTRLTVV.

This rearrangement joins TRBV28 to TRBJ1-6, with D tentatively TRBD1 (5 bases). Germline lookup yields CDR1 MDHEN and CDR2 SYDVKM. V dropped 5 bases and J dropped 4 bases, with 15 bases sitting between them. CDR3 size: 16 residues. CDR3 sequence reads: CASSPAGGVYNSPLHF. CDR3 DNA: TGTGCCAGCAGTCCCGCCGGGGGGGTTTATAATTCACCCCTCCACTTT.

This sequence joins TRBV4-2 and TRBJ2-1; the match to TRBD1 covers 7 bases. The CDR3 contains 17 residues. The germline V gene has CDR1 LGHNA and CDR2 YNFKEQ. Germline trimming cut 1 base from V and 15 bases from J; bases unmatched to any gene: 21. The CDR3 coding sequence is TGTGCCAGCAGCCAAGGCGCCAATAGCGTGACGATAGGGGGCCGGTTCTTC. The encoded protein is CASSQGANSVTIGGRFF.

The chain carries TRBV6-5 and TRBJ1-5, with D possibly matching TRBD1 (5 bases). This CDR3 region has 15 residues. From germline, CDR1 is MNHEY and CDR2 SVGAGI. V lost 0 bases and J lost 4, with 10 bases in between. The CDR3: CASSYSGQGNQPQHF. The CDR3 region has the DNA TGTGCCAGCAGTTACTCGGGGCAGGGTAATCAGCCCCAGCATTTT.

The chain joins TRBV5-1 to TRBJ2-1, with D unresolved. CDR1 is SGHRS and CDR2 is YFSETQ in the germline V gene. Between the trimmed V and J ends, which lost 1 base and 9 bases, there was a span of 8 bases. The CDR3 spans 12 residues. The CDR3 bases are TGCGCCAGCAGCTTGTCTGGCGGTGAGCAGTTCTTC. Amino acid sequence: CASSLSGGEQFF.

The rearrangement uses TRBV18 and TRBJ2-5; 10 positions agree with TRBD1. V lost 6 bases and J lost 4; bases outside the gene matches: 8. Per the germline V gene, CDR1 is KGHSH and CDR2 is LQKENI. This CDR3 has 15 amino acids. DNA of the CDR3: TGTGCCAGCTCGTCCGGGACAGGGGTTCGAGAGACCCAGTACTTC. Amino acid sequence: CASSSGTGVRETQYF.

V gene TRBV7-2 combines with J gene TRBJ2-7, with 10 bases matching TRBD2. This CDR3 contains 14 residues. CDR1 is SGHTA and CDR2 is FQGNSA in the germline V gene. V dropped 5 bases and J dropped 6; count of bases not matched to a gene: 7. CDR3 coding DNA: TGTGCCAGCAGCCTGGGACTAGCGCGTTCCGAGCAGTACTTC. Encoded protein: CASSLGLARSEQYF.

The V and J genes are TRBV4-1 and TRBJ2-7; D remains unclear. This CDR3 is 15 amino acids long. Germline CDR1 reads MGHRA; CDR2 reads YSYEKL. V was trimmed by 2 bases and J by 6 bases, leaving 17 bases between them. CDR3 DNA sequence: TGCGCCAGCAGCCAACTTTTCATCGGTCGGAGCGAGCAGTACTTC. Its translation: CASSQLFIGRSEQYF.

This clone was seen once. The chain employs TRBV7-2 and TRBJ2-1, with 10 bases aligning to TRBD2. Germline lookup yields CDR1 SGHTA and CDR2 FQGNSA. This CDR3 comprises 17 residues. With 3 bases clipped from V and 4 bases from J, the junction kept 9 bases outside the gene matches. CDR3 protein: CASSLGIGLAVYNEQFF. In nucleotides, the CDR3 is TGTGCCAGCAGCTTGGGGATCGGACTAGCGGTTTACAATGAGCAGTTCTTC.

The count of this clone is one. The genes are TRBV19 and TRBJ1-4; D is possibly TRBD1 (5 bases). Germline V CDR1 and CDR2: LNHDA, SQIVND (reference sequence). The V end lost 1 base, the J end lost 7 bases, and 16 bases lay between the germline ends. The CDR3 consists of 16 residues. The CDR3: CASSIVEARGPEKLFF. The CDR3 DNA reads as TGTGCCAGTAGTATAGTGGAAGCTAGGGGACCTGAAAAACTGTTTTTT.

The DNA of the CDR3 is TGTGCCAGCAGCTTGTGGGACAGGGTAATGAACACTGAAGCTTTCTTT. Its translation: CASSLWDRVMNTEAFF. The V gene is TRBV5-6, the J gene TRBJ1-1, with 9 bases aligning to TRBD1. This CDR3 spans 16 amino acids. V trimming: 1 base; J trimming: 0 bases; junction bases outside the gene matches: 4. CDR1 is SGHDT and CDR2 is YYEEEE in the germline V gene.

In DNA, the CDR3 is TGCAGCGCAAGGGTTAGCGAGACCCAGTACTTC. This sequence encodes CSARVSETQYF. The chain recombines TRBV29-1 with TRBJ2-5; D uncertain. CDR1 and CDR2 (germline): SQVTM, ANQGSEA. The length of the CDR3 is 11 residues. Trimming took off 7 bases at V and 5 bases at J, with 11 bases between the two ends. The whole variable domain, remainder taken from reference TRBV29-1 and TRBJ2-5, is SAVISQKPSRDICQRGTSLTIQCQVDSQVTMMFWYRQQPGQSLTLIATANQGSEATYESGFVIDKFPISRPNLTFSTLTVSNMSPEDSSIYLCSARVSETQYFGPGTRLLVL.

J is TRBJ1-4 and V is TRBV5-4, with a possible D match to TRBD1 (5 bases). CDR1 is SGHNT, CDR2 YYREEE, per germline (reference sequence). V was clipped by 4 bases and J by 11 bases, with 21 bases between them. The CDR3 totals 15 residues. The CDR3 protein is CASSLETGPVEKLFF. CDR3 bases: TGTGCCAGCAGCCTGGAAACAGGCCCTGTCGAGAAACTGTTTTTT. Full variable domain (rest looked up from reference TRBV5-4 and TRBJ1-4): ETGVTQSPTHLIKTRGQQVTLRCSSQSGHNTVSWYQQALGQGPQFIFQYYREEENGRGNFPPRFSGLQFPNYSSELNVNALELDDSALYLCASSLETGPVEKLFFGSGTQLSVL.

This clone was seen once. The CDR3 here is CASSFTGLAGARETQYF. The CDR3 DNA reads as TGTGCCAGCAGCTTCACGGGACTAGCGGGAGCTCGGGAGACCCAGTACTTC. The V call is TRBV7-3, the J call TRBJ2-5; 14 bases are a match to TRBD2. The V gene's germline CDR1 is SGHTA and CDR2 FQGTGA. V lost 3 bases and J lost 5; bases outside the gene matches: 8. This CDR3 contains 17 residues.

This rearrangement joins TRBV6-6 to TRBJ1-1; D is unclear. The CDR3 has 13 residues. Trimming stripped 4 bases from V and 0 bases from J, with 6 bases between. The germline V gene encodes CDR1 MNHNY and CDR2 SVGAGI (reference sequence). CDR3 residues: CASSLEMNTEAFF. The CDR3 DNA reads TGTGCCAGCAGTTTGGAAATGAACACTGAAGCTTTCTTT.

The chain links TRBV7-2 to TRBJ2-7, with 14 bases lining up with TRBD2. The V segment lost 5 bases and the J segment 4 bases; nucleotides outside the gene matches: 4. Germline lookup yields CDR1 SGHTA and CDR2 FQGNSA. The CDR3 covers 15 residues. The CDR3 is CASSPGLAGVYEQYF. The CDR3 region has the DNA TGTGCCAGCAGCCCGGGACTAGCGGGAGTATACGAGCAGTACTTC.

This chain links TRBV11-2 with TRBJ2-1, with D unresolved. The CDR3 spans 13 residues. The germline V gene encodes CDR1 SGHAT and CDR2 FQNNGV. V gave up 3 bases and J gave up 6 bases, with 9 bases separating them. CDR3 nucleotides: TGTGCCAGCAGCTTGGCGTTGAGCAATGAGCAGTTCTTC. This encodes CASSLALSNEQFF.

The chain joins TRBV5-1 to TRBJ1-3; D remains unclear. The germline V gene has CDR1 SGHRS and CDR2 YFSETQ. Trimming cost V 5 bases and J 0 bases, with 15 bases left between them. The CDR3 extends over 16 amino acids. CDR3 residues: CASSLLGLSSGNTIYF. Here the CDR3 DNA reads TGCGCCAGCAGTTTACTCGGGCTCAGCTCTGGAAACACCATATATTTT.

The V call is TRBV19, the J call TRBJ1-2; TRBD1 matches at 9 bases. Trimming at V came to 5 bases and at J to 4 bases, leaving 14 bases not matched to a gene. The germline gives CDR1 LNHDA, CDR2 SQIVND (reference sequence). The CDR3 length is 17 residues. The CDR3 DNA sequence: TGTGCCAGTAGTCCCGGGACAGGGAATTTCTTCCGCTATGGCTACACCTTC. It is translated as CASSPGTGNFFRYGYTF.

The chain carries TRBV5-1 and TRBJ2-7; 9 bases are shared with TRBD1. The CDR3 totals 16 residues. V shed 4 bases, J shed 1 base, and the junction held 9 bases outside the gene matches. Looked up from germline, CDR1 is SGHRS and CDR2 is YFSETQ. The CDR3: CASSDNPGQGSYEQYF. In nucleotides, the CDR3 is TGCGCCAGCAGCGATAACCCGGGACAGGGTTCCTACGAGCAGTACTTC.